This T cell receptor beta chain was documented in a study of blood T cell repertoires in COVID-19. Study background: The cDNA or gDNA used as material had been derived from T cells, B-cell-depleted T cells, or PBMCs.

How the authors handled the data: Estimation of nucleated cell counts was performed using reference gene primer amplification. Sequenced by immunoSEQ multiplex PCR; TCRdb stores in-frame clones only, minus some. V and J calls and clone size are given by that table; D and trimming were obtained from the DNA. Among 66,000 or so clones listed, around 80% were seen once. Trimming took 2 bases from V and 8 from J, leaving 9 bases between them. This CDR3 has 12 residues. CDR1 is MDHEN and CDR2 is SYDVKM in the germline V gene. This sequence originates from a human donor in a cohort sampled during active COVID-19. V and J are TRBV28 and TRBJ1-2; D ambiguous. The sequenced sample was peripheral blood. The CDR3 DNA reads as TGTGCCAGCAGTTTAGGCGGGAGCGGCTACACCTTC. Its protein is CASSLGGSGYTF.